A few counts support the clone carrying this T cell receptor beta chain. Antigen: not known. Looked up from germline, CDR1 is SGHKS and CDR2 is YYEKEE (reference sequence). The CDR3 is made up of 13 amino acids. Trimming shortened V by 2 bases and J by 3 bases, and 8 bases separated the two germline ends. The sample comes from a study of early T cells in non-severe SARS-CoV-2 infection. Study-wide results and caveats: In VDJdb matching, anti-spike CD8 responses were favored while private and CD4 specificities went missing.

Unique molecular identifiers were added to individual cDNA molecules. TCRdb passed the 5' RACE reads through MiXCR, listing each CDR3 protein once. The sample records under 25,000 distinct CDR3 sequences, approximately 4.6% being singletons. The sample consisted of whole blood. The J gene is TRBJ1-1, the V gene TRBV5-5; no clear D gene. The sequence was collected from an adult who was a healthcare worker with PCR-confirmed SARS-CoV-2 infection or an uninfected control (not recorded which). CDR3 residues: CASSFGSDTEAFF. The CDR3 DNA is TGTGCCAGCAGCTTTGGGTCGGACACTGAAGCTTTCTTT.